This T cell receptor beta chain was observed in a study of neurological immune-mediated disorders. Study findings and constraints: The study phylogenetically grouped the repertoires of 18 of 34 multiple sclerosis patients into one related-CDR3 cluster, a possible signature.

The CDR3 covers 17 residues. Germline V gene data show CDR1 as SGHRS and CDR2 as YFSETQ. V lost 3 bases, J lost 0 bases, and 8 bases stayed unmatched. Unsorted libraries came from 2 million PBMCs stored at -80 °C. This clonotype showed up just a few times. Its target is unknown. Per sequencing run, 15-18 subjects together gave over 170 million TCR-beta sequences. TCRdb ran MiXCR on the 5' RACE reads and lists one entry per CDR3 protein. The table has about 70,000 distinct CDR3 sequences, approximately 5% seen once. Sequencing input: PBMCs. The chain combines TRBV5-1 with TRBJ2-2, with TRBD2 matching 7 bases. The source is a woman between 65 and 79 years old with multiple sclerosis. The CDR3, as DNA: TGCGCCAGCAGCTCTAACCCCGGGACTACGAACACCGGGGAGCTGTTTTTT. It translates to CASSSNPGTTNTGELFF.